This T cell receptor beta chain was sequenced for a study of CD8 T cells in ankylosing spondylitis. The study's findings and limits: Disease-associated clones were CD8+ and fairly uncommon in peripheral blood. Significantly higher representation of disease-linked clones was reported for matched ankylosing spondylitis synovial fluid. What appeared characteristic of ankylosing spondylitis blood was a TCR beta motif of fewer than ten highly homologous variants.

Concerning this clonotype: Antigen: not known.

Quantitative barcoded 5'-RACE was used to prepare TCR beta libraries. A single record per CDR3 protein comes from TCRdb applying MiXCR to the 5' RACE reads. Seen here are 200,000 to 250,000 distinct CDR3 sequences, about 18% observed once, and the top ten hold about 39%. Trimming took 0 bases from V and 2 from J, leaving 20 bases between them. The CDR3 extends over 19 amino acids. The rearrangement joins TRBV12-3 or TRBV12-4 to TRBJ1-3, with D possibly TRBD1 on 5 matching bases. The sequencing sample was made of blood, either unsorted or a sorted T cell fraction (not recorded which). The sequence was obtained from a male donor with ankylosing spondylitis. The CDR3 loop is CASSLALQDWGVTGNTIYF. CDR3 nucleotide sequence: TGTGCCAGCAGTTTAGCCCTCCAAGACTGGGGGGTTACTGGAAACACCATATATTTT.